This T cell receptor (beta chain) comes out of a study of post-analysis software for immune sequencing data (dated by TCRdb to the mid-2010s). Some background on the complete study: Disease courses on record covered relapsing-remitting, secondary progressive and progressive-relapsing multiple sclerosis, though some patients had no subtype annotation. The patient repertoires were set against around eleven previously published healthy control repertoires from donors whose ages ranged from roughly 6 to 26 years. A subset of samples was prepared in parallel using single-end sample barcoding, then pooled and co-amplified after Illumina adapter ligation.

Findings and caveats that apply to the study as a whole: The control group was slightly older than the multiple sclerosis patient group. Roughly 5 TRBV segments, including TRBV5-6, TRBV5-1 and TRBV20-1, were significantly more frequent in patients than controls. Normalized Chao1 diversity was significantly lower in multiple sclerosis patients than controls, suggesting substantial peripheral T-cell clonal expansion. Direct clustering with F measure revealed strong co-clustering of samples prepared in the same batch, which led to a batch-effect correction.

To demonstrate the VDJtools post-analysis software, TCR beta repertoires were profiled from the peripheral blood of 13 young patients with multiple sclerosis. The multiple sclerosis patients were children and adolescents between roughly 6 and 17 years of age. The germline ends are 9 bases apart after V is trimmed by 6 bases and J by 3 bases. Its CDR3 holds 12 amino acids, cysteine through phenylalanine. Only CDR3 DNA is held: 36 bases, read in frame from base 1. CDR1 and CDR2 were assigned from the germline V gene as MNHEY and SVGAGI. The protocol used for the library was PCR. Instrument used: Illumina HiSeq 2500. To reduce PCR and sequencing biases, unique molecular identifiers were built into the TCR beta cDNA libraries. Roughly 0.5 million cDNA molecules were obtained per 1 to 10 million input T cells, so each molecule approximated one T cell. The patient libraries were prepared and sequenced using the same protocol as the earlier healthy control dataset. Samples belonging to the same batch were prepared together, multiplexed and sequenced on a shared HiSeq lane. The authors processed their data as follows. Raw barcoded reads were processed with MIGEC, and single-read molecular identifier groups were discarded before consensus assembly and CDR3 extraction. Clonotype tables were post-analysed with VDJtools, and diversity was normalized by down-sampling all datasets to the smallest sample size. In repertoire overlap clustering, CDR3 amino acid sequences, but not nucleotide sequences, were matched to correct batch-related cross-sample contamination. In TCRdb, the public reads were trimmed at Q25 with fastp and aligned with MiXCR, with productive beta chains retained. Rows are unified per CDR3 protein, each entry keeping the most common DNA and genes. TCRdb's processing, not the authors' own work, is the source of the V and J calls. The table for this sample lists roughly 730,000 distinct CDR3 sequences; just under 30% of them were counted only once. Together, the top ten hold roughly 0.53% of the sample.

This clonotype was seen ten or more times. What this receptor recognizes is not known. No qualities accompany the bases; no much larger clone lies one base away. The rearrangement combines TRBV6-5 with TRBJ2-7; the D gene could be TRBD1 or TRBD2, each one agreeing over 5 bases. The sequenced material came from blood. This TCR was sampled from a girl aged 5-17 years with multiple sclerosis. The CDR3 protein is CASRGDLYEQYF. The nucleotides are TGTGCCAGCAGGGGGGACCTCTACGAGCAGTACTTC.